The next 32 T cell receptor beta chains were all read from a single sample in a study of T cell responses to AZD1222 COVID-19 vaccine (dated by TCRdb to the early 2020s). Library method: the immunoSEQ multiplex PCR assay. Entries here come from immuneACCESS through TCRdb and include only in-frame sequences with V and J called. Some clones fail to appear in such tables; in the studies checked, an unresolved V gene covers under half of the shortfall, and the cause of the remainder is unknown. The sample data list more than 75,000 clones, and about four fifths of these were observed just once. The ten largest clones represent under 1.5% of the sample. This specimen's time point label, per the study, means: about 28 days (+/-7) after the second vaccine dose. Sequencing used peripheral blood, obtained 28 days after the second AZD1222 dose. All receptors derive from an adult who received the AZD1222 COVID-19 vaccine.

This clone was seen a single time. The V and J genes are TRBV4-3 and TRBJ1-1; D is possibly TRBD1 (6 bases). Germline V lookup: CDR1 LGHNA, CDR2 YSLEER. The CDR3 length is 14 residues. Trimming left V 4 bases short and J 1 base short, with 10 bases between. The CDR3, as DNA: TGCGCCAGCAGCCCCAAAGGGGGGAACACTGAAGCTTTCTTT. Translating it yields CASSPKGGNTEAFF.

The J gene is TRBJ2-1, the V gene TRBV28, with D maybe TRBD1 (5 bases). This CDR3 region has 13 residues. Germline V lookup: CDR1 MDHEN, CDR2 SYDVKM. Between the trimmed V and J ends, which lost 6 bases and 4 bases, there was a span of 10 bases. Here the CDR3 DNA reads TGTGCCAGCAGCCTAGACAGTTACAATGAGCAGTTCTTC. Its protein product is CASSLDSYNEQFF.

The J gene is TRBJ2-5, the V gene TRBV5-1; TRBD2 aligns across 8 bases. CDR1 is SGHRS, CDR2 YFSETQ, per germline. The CDR3 totals 17 residues. Losses at the gene ends were 0 bases for V and 0 bases for J; bases not matched to a gene: 7. The CDR3 region has the DNA TGCGCCAGCAGCTTGGGGGTCTTAGCGGGAAACCAAGAGACCCAGTACTTC. Protein: CASSLGVLAGNQETQYF.

The genes are TRBV30 and TRBJ2-7, with 9 bases that match TRBD1. The junction had 12 bases not matched to a gene; V was cut back by 5 bases and J by 4 bases. CDR1 is GTSNPN and CDR2 is SVGIG in the germline V gene (reference sequence). The CDR3 extends over 15 amino acids. CDR3 in DNA: TGTGCCTGGTCCGGGACAGGGATAGGCAGATACGAGCAGTACTTC. Translating gives CAWSGTGIGRYEQYF.

The chain uses TRBV9 and TRBJ2-3, with 10 bases matching TRBD1. Looked up from germline, CDR1 is SGDLS and CDR2 is YYNGEE. The CDR3 has 15 amino acids. J was trimmed by 2 bases and V by 4 bases; bases with no gene match: 4. This CDR3 reads CASSPDRGFTDTQYF. The CDR3 region has the DNA TGTGCCAGCAGCCCGGACAGGGGGTTCACAGATACGCAGTATTTT.

V is TRBV7-9 and J is TRBJ2-1, with TRBD2 matching 15 bases. The germline V gene encodes CDR1 SEHNR and CDR2 FQNEAQ (reference sequence). J gave up 8 bases and V 4 bases, and 9 bases lay outside the gene matches. CDR3 size: 17 residues. The CDR3 protein is CASSSGTSGRPSHEQFF. The CDR3 DNA follows: TGTGCCAGCAGCTCTGGGACTAGCGGGAGGCCTTCCCATGAGCAGTTCTTC.

The chain has TRBV11-2 and TRBJ1-1; tentative D call: TRBD1 (5 bases). Trimming removed 1 base at V and 0 bases at J, with 9 bases between. The CDR3 is 15 residues long. The germline CDR1 and CDR2 sequences are SGHAT and FQNNGV. DNA for the CDR3: TGTGCCAGCAGCTTAGGTACAGGCTTGAACACTGAAGCTTTCTTT. Protein sequence: CASSLGTGLNTEAFF.

The chain combines TRBV9 with TRBJ1-3; D unresolved. Germline V gives CDR1 SGDLS, CDR2 YYNGEE. This CDR3 region has 15 residues. V lost 0 bases and J 2 bases, leaving 9 bases between the germline ends. The CDR3 here is CASSVVGRAGNTIYF. DNA for the CDR3: TGTGCCAGCAGCGTAGTGGGGAGAGCTGGAAACACCATATATTTT.

The count of this clone is one. The J gene is TRBJ2-2, the V gene TRBV20-1, with 11 positions matching TRBD2. The germline CDR1 and CDR2 sequences are DFQATT and SNEGSKA (reference sequence). Losses at the gene ends were 3 bases for V and 6 bases for J; bases not matched to a gene: 3. This CDR3 has 14 residues. The DNA of the CDR3 is TGCAGTGCTAGTGGGACTAGCGGCCCCGGGGAGCTGTTTTTT. Translating it yields CSASGTSGPGELFF.

The chain links TRBV27 to TRBJ2-1; TRBD2 aligns across 13 bases. V dropped 5 bases and J dropped 4; count of bases not matched to a gene: 17. CDR1 is MNHEY, CDR2 SMNVEV, per germline (reference sequence). This CDR3 comprises 20 residues. The CDR3 is CASSPILAGGYERSYNEQFF. The CDR3 DNA sequence: TGTGCCAGCAGTCCCATACTAGCGGGAGGGTATGAGCGATCGTACAATGAGCAGTTCTTC.

The genes are TRBV7-8 and TRBJ2-2, with 7 bases that match TRBD1. CDR1 is SGHVS, CDR2 FQNEAQ, per germline. This CDR3 contains 15 residues. With 3 bases clipped from V and 4 bases from J, the junction kept 5 bases outside the gene matches. Here the CDR3 reads CASSLDAGGTGELFF. DNA of the CDR3: TGTGCCAGCAGCTTGGATGCAGGGGGCACCGGGGAGCTGTTTTTT.

The V call is TRBV29-1, the J call TRBJ1-1; D possibly corresponds to TRBD1 (6 bases). V lost 4 bases and J 0 bases, leaving 12 bases between the germline ends. CDR1 and CDR2 from the germline V gene are SQVTM and ANQGSEA. The CDR3 runs to 14 residues. The DNA of the CDR3 is TGCAGCGTTGTAGTCGGGGGCTTGAACACTGAAGCTTTCTTT. Its translation: CSVVVGGLNTEAFF.

The chain has TRBV9 and TRBJ2-3, with TRBD2 identical over 9 bases. Germline trimming cut 3 bases from V and 2 bases from J; bases unmatched to any gene: 7. The germline V gene encodes CDR1 SGDLS and CDR2 YYNGEE. The CDR3 consists of 16 residues. The CDR3 is CASSEGRLADTDTQYF. In nucleotides, the CDR3 is TGTGCCAGCAGCGAGGGGAGACTAGCGGACACAGATACGCAGTATTTT.

The chain carries TRBV7-2 and TRBJ1-4; tentatively, D is TRBD1 (6 bases). Germline V gene lookup returns CDR1 SGHTA and CDR2 FQGNSA. The length of the CDR3 is 14 residues. Trimming stripped 4 bases from V and 6 bases from J, with 12 bases between. The CDR3 region has the DNA TGTGCCAGCAGCTCGGACAGCGACTATGAAAAACTGTTTTTT. Encoded protein: CASSSDSDYEKLFF.

The genes are TRBV11-1 and TRBJ2-3, with D unclear. Trimming took off 2 bases at V and 5 bases at J, with 17 bases between the two ends. CDR1 is SGHAT, CDR2 FQDESV, per germline (reference sequence). CDR3 length: 16 residues. The CDR3 protein is CASSLILGGSGDTQYF. CDR3 nucleotide sequence: TGTGCCAGCAGCTTAATCCTTGGTGGCTCGGGAGATACGCAGTATTTT.

The chain employs TRBV27 and TRBJ2-2; 9 bases map to TRBD1. The CDR3 runs to 15 residues. The V gene end was trimmed by 6 bases and the J gene end by 8 bases; junction bases not matched to a gene: 10. Germline lookup yields CDR1 MNHEY and CDR2 SMNVEV (reference sequence). The DNA for the CDR3 is TGTGCCAGCAGAGTTGACAGGGGGTTTTCGGGGGAGCTGTTTTTT. It yields the protein CASRVDRGFSGELFF.

The sample holds a few counts of this clone. The CDR3 sequence is CASTPSGSGYGYTF. The DNA of the CDR3 is TGTGCCAGCACCCCGTCGGGGAGCGGCTATGGCTACACCTTC. The gene calls are TRBV7-2 and TRBJ1-2; no clear D gene. The V end was cut by 7 bases, the J end by 4 bases, with 16 bases between. Germline values: CDR1 SGHTA, CDR2 FQGNSA. The CDR3 runs to 14 residues. Together with reference TRBV7-2 and TRBJ1-2, the CDR3 gives the full variable domain: GAGVSQSPSNKVTEKGKDVELRCDPISGHTALYWYRQSLGQGLEFLIYFQGNSAPDKSGLPSDRFSAERTGGSVSTLTIQRTQQEDSAVYLCASTPSGSGYGYTFGSGTRLTVV.

The chain employs TRBV7-9 and TRBJ2-7; 7 nucleotides agree with TRBD2. The CDR3 consists of 14 residues. Per the germline V gene, CDR1 is SEHNR and CDR2 is FQNEAQ (reference sequence). The V gene end was trimmed by 4 bases and the J gene end by 3 bases; junction bases not matched to a gene: 6. CDR3 nucleotide sequence: TGTGCCAGCAGCTCGAGCCTAGCGGACTACGAGCAGTACTTC. Translated, it gives CASSSSLADYEQYF. Combining the CDR3 with reference TRBV7-9 and TRBJ2-7 gives the whole variable domain DTGVSQNPRHKITKRGQNVTFRCDPISEHNRLYWYRQTLGQGPEFLTYFQNEAQLEKSRLLSDRFSAERPKGSFSTLEIQRTEQGDSAMYLCASSSSLADYEQYFGPGTRLTVT.

This clone was observed a single time. This chain joins TRBV19 and TRBJ2-1; 11 nucleotides match TRBD1. The CDR3 extends over 16 amino acids. CDR1 and CDR2 (germline): LNHDA, SQIVND (reference sequence). The V and J ends lost 5 bases and 8 bases, in that order; junction bases with no gene match: 11. The CDR3 DNA is TGTGCCAGTAGTTCCCCCGGGACAGGGGGTTCGGATGAGCAGTTCTTC. Protein: CASSSPGTGGSDEQFF.

The chain links TRBV27 to TRBJ1-1, with D uncertain. This CDR3 has 10 amino acids. Trimming removed 8 bases at V and 8 bases at J, with 9 bases between. Per the germline V gene, CDR1 is MNHEY and CDR2 is SMNVEV (reference sequence). CDR3 amino acids: CASLRNEAFF. The CDR3 DNA follows: TGTGCCAGCCTGAGAAACGAAGCTTTCTTT.

The genes are TRBV10-1 and TRBJ1-6; TRBD1 agrees at 9 bases. The trim removed 3 bases at V and 10 bases at J, leaving 10 bases unmatched. The CDR3 is made up of 16 amino acids. Germline-derived CDR1 and CDR2 are WNHNN and SYGVQD (reference sequence). CDR3 DNA sequence: TGCGCCAGCAGTGATCCCCGGGACAGGGATCACTCACCCCTCCACTTT. Translating gives CASSDPRDRDHSPLHF.

Points on this clone: The DNA is omitted, as the CDR3 cannot be located on it reliably, and the CDR3 follows TCRdb's listing. The chain has TRBV19 and TRBJ1-2; TRBD1 is the table's D call, not checked against the DNA. Germline CDR1 LNHDA, CDR2 SQIVND (reference sequence). The CDR3 extends over 16 residues, inclusive of both ends. The CDR3 region is CASSILAGGQGNGYTF.

This chain connects TRBV20-1 to TRBJ1-2; the D is unclear. Trimming cost V 1 base and J 7 bases, with 7 bases left between them. The germline V gene has CDR1 DFQATT and CDR2 SNEGSKA (reference sequence). The CDR3 runs 11 residues. The CDR3 DNA sequence: TGCAGTGCTAGAGGGTGGGTTGGCTACACCTTC. It encodes CSARGWVGYTF.

This clone came up once. The J gene is TRBJ2-1, the V gene TRBV30; TRBD2 aligns across 8 bases. Germline V gene lookup returns CDR1 GTSNPN and CDR2 SVGIG (reference sequence). V trimming: 4 bases; J trimming: 10 bases; junction bases outside the gene matches: 12. CDR3 length: 14 residues. The CDR3, as DNA: TGTGCCTGGACAGTTAGCGGGGTCTCTAGGGAGCAGTTCTTC. As protein: CAWTVSGVSREQFF.

This clone was detected a few times. CDR3 region: CASSPQGLGADTQYF. The CDR3 nucleotides are TGTGCCAGCAGCCCACAGGGCCTAGGGGCAGATACGCAGTATTTT. This chain joins TRBV7-3 and TRBJ2-3; D possibly corresponds to TRBD1 (6 bases). Germline CDR1 reads SGHTA; CDR2 reads FQGTGA. V was clipped by 5 bases and J by 4 bases, with 16 bases between them. The CDR3 is 15 residues long.

The rearrangement joins TRBV11-2 to TRBJ2-1; TRBD1 agrees at 7 bases. V was clipped by 5 bases and J by 0 bases; unmatched bases: 10. CDR3 length: 17 amino acids. Germline CDR1 SGHAT, CDR2 FQNNGV. CDR3 loop: CASSISRGLSSYNEQFF. The CDR3 region has the DNA TGTGCCAGCAGCATCTCTAGGGGGCTTAGCTCCTACAATGAGCAGTTCTTC.

This chain connects TRBV7-9 to TRBJ2-7, with TRBD2 matching 9 bases. This CDR3 spans 15 amino acids. Unmatched junction bases numbered 9, after V lost 5 bases and J lost 4 bases. Germline CDR1 SEHNR, CDR2 FQNEAQ (reference sequence). DNA for the CDR3: TGTGCCAGCAGCGATTCCGGGGCGGGAGGGTACGAGCAGTACTTC. This encodes CASSDSGAGGYEQYF. Variable domain in full (rest from reference TRBV7-9 and TRBJ2-7): DTGVSQNPRHKITKRGQNVTFRCDPISEHNRLYWYRQTLGQGPEFLTYFQNEAQLEKSRLLSDRFSAERPKGSFSTLEIQRTEQGDSAMYLCASSDSGAGGYEQYFGPGTRLTVT.

This chain links TRBV29-1 with TRBJ2-5; TRBD1 matches at 8 bases. The V gene's germline CDR1 is SQVTM and CDR2 ANQGSEA. The V gene end was trimmed by 6 bases and the J gene end by 2 bases; junction bases not matched to a gene: 5. The CDR3 loop spans 13 amino acids. The CDR3 reads CSVRDRLQETQYF. The CDR3 region has the DNA TGCAGCGTCCGGGACAGGCTTCAAGAGACCCAGTACTTC.

About this clone itself: This clone may be a read error of a much larger clone one base away. Other DNA sequences within the sample encode an identical CDR3. This chain joins TRBV7-9 and TRBJ2-2; a weak D match, TRBD2 (6 bases). V lost 2 bases, J lost 5 bases, and 15 bases lay in between. Germline loops: CDR1 SEHNR, CDR2 FQNEAQ (reference sequence). This CDR3 has 16 residues. The CDR3 sequence is CASSLWRGRGTGELFF. CDR3 nucleotide sequence: TGTGCCAGCAGCTTATGGCGGGGCCGGGGGACCGGGGAGCTGTTTTTT.

For the CDR3, the DNA is TGTGCCAGCAGTCAAGGACAGACCGAGGTGGGCTCCTACGAGCAGTACTTC. This encodes CASSQGQTEVGSYEQYF. This sequence joins TRBV7-9 and TRBJ2-7; weak D call: TRBD1 (6 bases). The CDR3 length is 17 residues. The ends were cut back, 6 bases at V and 0 bases at J, with 21 bases in the middle. Germline lookup yields CDR1 SEHNR and CDR2 FQNEAQ (reference sequence).

The sample holds one count of this clone. The chain joins TRBV6-4 to TRBJ2-3; TRBD1 aligns across 12 bases. V was clipped by 0 bases and J by 5 bases; unmatched bases: 3. The CDR3 contains 16 residues. CDR1 MRHNA and CDR2 SNTAGT come from the germline V gene. CDR3 sequence: CASSDSGTGGGDTQYF. The DNA of the CDR3 is TGTGCCAGCAGTGACTCGGGGACAGGGGGCGGAGATACGCAGTATTTT.

The chain couples TRBV5-1 to TRBJ2-3; no definite D call. V lost 4 bases to trimming and J lost 1 base, with 16 bases between them. Germline V gene lookup returns CDR1 SGHRS and CDR2 YFSETQ. CDR3 length: 16 residues. CDR3 region: CASSLQPPPGTDTQYF. The CDR3 bases are TGCGCCAGCAGCCTTCAGCCTCCTCCGGGCACAGATACGCAGTATTTT.